These 25 T cell receptor beta chains came from one sample sequenced in a study of OX40 agonist ivuxolimab in advanced cancers. Some clones are missing from TCRdb's copy, which holds only in-frame ones; the method was immunoSEQ multiplex PCR. The sample carries more than 25,000 clones, 70% to 80% recorded once. The specimen was CD4+ or CD8+ T cells sorted from blood, collected in a trial of the OX40 agonist ivuxolimab. The receptor source for this set is an adult with an advanced solid tumor such as melanoma, head and neck, liver or kidney cancer.

The chain is built from TRBV13 and TRBJ2-7, with no clear D. V lost 0 bases and J lost 2, with 8 bases in between. Per the germline V gene, CDR1 is PRHDT and CDR2 is FYEKMQ (reference sequence). The CDR3 sequence is 14 residues long. The DNA for the CDR3 is TGTGCCAGCAGCTTAGGGGACCGTACCTACGAGCAGTACTTC. This encodes CASSLGDRTYEQYF.

With respect to this clone: A far larger clone is off by one base, so a read error is likely. Different DNA sequences within this sample yield the same CDR3. The CDR3 reads CASSEFVTGDTGELFF. The CDR3 DNA sequence: TGTGCCAGCAGTGAATTTGTGACAGGGGACACTGGGGAGCTGTTTTTT. The V call is TRBV25-1, the J call TRBJ2-2; TRBD1 matches at 8 bases. CDR3 length equals 16 residues. Germline values: CDR1 MGHDK, CDR2 SYGVNS.

The chain employs TRBV19 and TRBJ1-1, with TRBD1 as a possible D gene (5 bases). The V end was cut by 5 bases, the J end by 0 bases, with 7 bases between. The CDR3 is 13 amino acids. Germline CDR1 and CDR2: LNHDA and SQIVND (reference sequence). CDR3 coding DNA: TGTGCCAGTAGTTTGGGGCTGAACACTGAAGCTTTCTTT. Its protein product is CASSLGLNTEAFF.

V is TRBV5-1 and J is TRBJ2-7; 7 bases match TRBD2. V lost 4 bases and J lost 5; bases outside the gene matches: 15. The CDR3 consists of 16 residues. Germline CDR1 SGHRS, CDR2 YFSETQ. The CDR3 bases are TGCGCCAGCAGCCCCGCTGGCGGGAGTAGAAAGGACGAGCAGTACTTC. The encoded protein is CASSPAGGSRKDEQYF.

This clone has only one observation. V gene TRBV28 combines with J gene TRBJ2-7; the D gene is possibly TRBD2 (5 bases). V lost 3 bases and J lost 5, with 11 bases in between. This CDR3 has 13 residues. Germline V lookup: CDR1 MDHEN, CDR2 SYDVKM. CDR3: CASSFSPSNEQYF. DNA for the CDR3: TGTGCCAGCAGTTTTTCTCCTAGCAACGAGCAGTACTTC.

The chain has TRBV6-1 and TRBJ1-5; D unresolved. Germline loops: CDR1 MNHNS, CDR2 SASEGT. The V end was cut by 2 bases, the J end by 0 bases, with 8 bases between. The CDR3 is made up of 15 amino acids. CDR3 nucleotide sequence: TGTGCCAGCAGTGAAACGGGGAATAGCAATCAGCCCCAGCATTTT. Translating gives CASSETGNSNQPQHF.

V and J are TRBV6-5 and TRBJ1-1; 7 nucleotides match TRBD1. J lost 3 bases, V lost 6 bases, and 4 bases had no gene match. The CDR3 extends over 13 amino acids. Per the germline V gene, CDR1 is MNHEY and CDR2 is SVGAGI. The CDR3 DNA sequence: TGTGCCAGCAGCCGACAGGGATACACTGAAGCTTTCTTT. Translation gives CASSRQGYTEAFF.

This chain connects TRBV6-1 to TRBJ1-5; a possible D gene is TRBD1 (6 bases). The germline V gene encodes CDR1 MNHNS and CDR2 SASEGT. Trimming pared 4 bases from V and 4 bases from J, leaving 17 bases between. This CDR3 contains 16 residues. The CDR3 bases are TGTGCCAGCAGTGGCCGGGCGGACAGTCTGAATCAGCCCCAGCATTTT. Translating it yields CASSGRADSLNQPQHF.

The chain has TRBV2 and TRBJ2-2; D unclear. V dropped 4 bases and J dropped 6 bases, with 9 bases sitting between them. Germline V CDR1 and CDR2: SNHLY, FYNNEI. This CDR3 comprises 13 residues. CDR3 region: CASSVGRAGELFF. The CDR3 DNA reads TGTGCCAGCAGTGTAGGAAGGGCCGGGGAGCTGTTTTTT.

The chain combines TRBV4-1 with TRBJ2-7; TRBD1 might be the D (5 bases). CDR3 size: 16 residues. Trimming left V 2 bases short and J 4 bases short, with 18 bases between. Germline CDR1 is MGHRA and CDR2 is YSYEKL. The CDR3 region is CASSQKDTSRFYEQYF. The CDR3 DNA reads TGCGCCAGCAGCCAAAAGGACACCAGTCGTTTTTACGAGCAGTACTTC.

This clone showed up just once. The V and J genes are TRBV7-9 and TRBJ2-5, with D perhaps being TRBD1 or TRBD2 (6 bases each). The CDR3 consists of 15 residues. The germline gives CDR1 SEHNR, CDR2 FQNEAQ (reference sequence). Trimming shortened V by 0 bases and J by 2 bases, and 10 bases separated the two germline ends. The CDR3 sequence: CASSLAQGGQETQYF. Here the CDR3 DNA reads TGTGCCAGCAGCTTAGCTCAAGGGGGGCAAGAGACCCAGTACTTC.

The rearrangement links TRBV5-6 to TRBJ2-7; TRBD1 matches 9 bases. The CDR3 totals 14 residues. Germline CDR1 is SGHDT and CDR2 is YYEEEE. V lost 3 bases, J lost 3 bases, and 4 bases stayed unmatched. The CDR3 DNA is TGTGCCAGCAGCTCTCCGGACAGGGGCTACGAGCAGTACTTC. This codes for CASSSPDRGYEQYF.

This clone has just one count. V gene TRBV30 combines with J gene TRBJ1-1; 7 bases align to TRBD1. CDR3 length: 14 amino acids. Germline CDR1 GTSNPN, CDR2 SVGIG (reference sequence). Trimming cost V 4 bases and J 3 bases; bases outside gene matches: 8. CDR3 loop: CAWILDRVDTEAFF. As DNA, the CDR3 is TGTGCCTGGATCCTCGACAGGGTTGACACTGAAGCTTTCTTT.

As DNA, the CDR3 is TGTGCCAGCAGTCTCCCGGGGGGGCCGCGTGGAGAGACCCAGTACTTC. This encodes CASSLPGGPRGETQYF. The chain is built from TRBV6-6 and TRBJ2-5; 8 positions agree with TRBD2. CDR1 and CDR2 from the germline V gene are MNHNY and SVGAGI (reference sequence). This CDR3 has 16 amino acids. Germline trimming cut 5 bases from V and 4 bases from J; bases unmatched to any gene: 12.

The chain recombines TRBV6-1 with TRBJ1-1; D unclear. This CDR3 spans 15 amino acids. Germline CDR1 reads MNHNS; CDR2 reads SASEGT. Trimming took 2 bases from V and 1 from J, leaving 11 bases between them. This CDR3 is CASSEFRLSNTEAFF. CDR3 sequence (DNA): TGTGCCAGCAGTGAATTTAGACTATCGAACACTGAAGCTTTCTTT.

CDR3 DNA: TGTGCCAGCAGCTTAGGCGCGGGAGGGCCGTACGAGCAGTACTTC. Translating gives CASSLGAGGPYEQYF. J is TRBJ2-7 and V is TRBV7-6; 9 bases are shared with TRBD2. CDR3 length equals 15 residues. Germline-derived CDR1 and CDR2 are SGHVS and FNYEAQ. Germline trimming cut 1 base from V and 4 bases from J; bases unmatched to any gene: 5.

The chain employs TRBV2 and TRBJ2-3; 11 bases are a match to TRBD2. Germline assignment: CDR1 SNHLY and CDR2 FYNNEI. Trimming at V came to 7 bases and at J to 5 bases, leaving 17 bases not matched to a gene. The CDR3 loop spans 18 amino acids. The CDR3: CASKKSAVAGGPRDTQYF. The CDR3 DNA is TGTGCCAGCAAGAAAAGTGCGGTAGCGGGAGGGCCCCGAGATACGCAGTATTTT. The variable domain in full, completed from reference TRBV2 and TRBJ2-3, reads EPEVTQTPSHQVTQMGQEVILRCVPISNHLYFYWYRQILGQKVEFLVSFYNNEISEKSEIFDDQFSVERPDGSNFTLKIRSTKLEDSAMYFCASKKSAVAGGPRDTQYFGPGTRLTVL.

The V gene is TRBV5-1, the J gene TRBJ1-2; tentatively, D is TRBD1 (6 bases). Trimming took off 1 base at V and 6 bases at J, with 16 bases between the two ends. Per the germline V gene, CDR1 is SGHRS and CDR2 is YFSETQ. The CDR3 contains 15 residues. CDR3 protein: CASSLFGGGANGYTF. DNA for the CDR3: TGCGCCAGCAGCTTGTTCGGTGGGGGCGCAAATGGCTACACCTTC.

CDR3 nucleotide sequence: TGTGCCAGCAGCTTCCCGGGACTGGGGCGGAGCGAGCAGTACTTC. Residues: CASSFPGLGRSEQYF. The chain uses TRBV7-9 and TRBJ2-7, with D possibly TRBD2 on 6 matching bases. In germline, CDR1 is SEHNR, CDR2 FQNEAQ (reference sequence). V lost 3 bases and J lost 6, with 18 bases in between. The CDR3 contains 15 residues.

CDR3: CASSLDGVANYGYTF. The CDR3 nucleotides are TGTGCCAGCAGCTTGGATGGGGTAGCTAACTATGGCTACACCTTC. The chain combines TRBV6-5 with TRBJ1-2; D ambiguous. V lost 6 bases and J 0 bases, leaving 14 bases between the germline ends. The CDR3 extends over 15 amino acids. Per germline, CDR1 MNHEY and CDR2 SVGAGI.

The chain joins TRBV29-1 to TRBJ1-2; D is possibly TRBD1 (5 bases). CDR3 length equals 13 residues. The germline V gene encodes CDR1 SQVTM and CDR2 ANQGSEA. The V end was cut by 7 bases, the J end by 0 bases, with 12 bases between. CDR3 protein: CSATVTTNYGYTF. The DNA of the CDR3 is TGCAGCGCGACAGTGACAACTAACTATGGCTACACCTTC. Full variable domain (missing parts from reference TRBV29-1 and TRBJ1-2): SAVISQKPSRDICQRGTSLTIQCQVDSQVTMMFWYRQQPGQSLTLIATANQGSEATYESGFVIDKFPISRPNLTFSTLTVSNMSPEDSSIYLCSATVTTNYGYTFGSGTRLTVV.

The chain links TRBV4-1 to TRBJ2-2, with 9 bases lining up with TRBD1. Germline V gene data show CDR1 as MGHRA and CDR2 as YSYEKL. The CDR3 loop spans 18 amino acids. Trimming cost V 1 base and J 1 base; bases outside gene matches: 7. The CDR3 bases are TGCGCCAGCAGCCAAGTTCCAGGGACAGGGTTGAACACCGGGGAGCTGTTTTTT. This sequence encodes CASSQVPGTGLNTGELFF.

V is TRBV7-9 and J is TRBJ2-3; TRBD2 matches 9 bases. J lost 2 bases, V lost 5 bases, and 8 bases had no gene match. Per the germline V gene, CDR1 is SEHNR and CDR2 is FQNEAQ (reference sequence). This CDR3 spans 16 amino acids. This CDR3 is CASSHPSGAITDTQYF. CDR3 in DNA: TGTGCCAGCAGCCACCCTAGCGGGGCGATCACAGATACGCAGTATTTT.

The chain uses TRBV7-9 and TRBJ1-2, with D tentatively TRBD1 (6 bases). Trimming took off 0 bases at V and 2 bases at J, with 13 bases between the two ends. Germline V gives CDR1 SEHNR, CDR2 FQNEAQ (reference sequence). The CDR3 has 16 residues. The CDR3 nucleotides are TGTGCCAGCAGCTTAGCTACAGGGCGGTTAAACTATGGCTACACCTTC. This codes for CASSLATGRLNYGYTF.

V gene TRBV27 combines with J gene TRBJ2-7, with 8 bases lining up with TRBD1. CDR3 length equals 14 residues. Germline V gene sequence: CDR1 MNHEY, CDR2 SMNVEV (reference sequence). J gave up 7 bases and V 5 bases, and 10 bases lay outside the gene matches. CDR3 nucleotides: TGTGCCAGCAGTCCCGGGACAGGACCTCTGGAGCAGTACTTC. Its protein is CASSPGTGPLEQYF.